The 28 T cell receptor beta chains in this list originate from one sample, sequenced in a study of blood T cell repertoires in COVID-19. This table comes from immunoSEQ multiplex PCR, and its TCRdb copy is limited to in-frame clones, with some not included. There are 50,000 or so clones in the sample; roughly four fifths occur only once, and approximately 7% lies in the top ten. Material: peripheral blood. The receptors here all came from a man between 35 and 55 years old with acute or convalescent COVID-19.

This sequence joins TRBV28 and TRBJ2-3, with 7 bases aligning to TRBD2. Germline assignment: CDR1 MDHEN and CDR2 SYDVKM. J was trimmed by 4 bases and V by 6 bases; bases with no gene match: 7. The CDR3 runs 14 residues. CDR3 nucleotides: TGTGCCAGCAGGGGTGGGGGGGTGGCAGATACGCAGTATTTT. This translates into CASRGGGVADTQYF. Looking up the rest from reference TRBV28 and TRBJ2-3 gives the full variable domain: DVKVTQSSRYLVKRTGEKVFLECVQDMDHENMFWYRQDPGLGLRLIYFSYDVKMKEKGDIPEGYSVSREKKERFSLILESASTNQTSMYLCASRGGGVADTQYFGPGTRLTVL.

The J gene is TRBJ1-6, the V gene TRBV6-5, with D perhaps matching TRBD1 (6 bases). The CDR3 contains 15 residues. V was pared by 7 bases and J by 7 bases, with 17 bases between. CDR1 and CDR2 (germline): MNHEY, SVGAGI. CDR3 loop: CASTWEGERNSPLHF. CDR3 sequence (DNA): TGTGCCAGCACTTGGGAGGGGGAACGGAATTCACCCCTCCACTTT.

This chain links TRBV7-6 with TRBJ1-6; tentative D call: TRBD1 (6 bases). Trimming cost V 4 bases and J 1 base, with 8 bases left between them. The germline V gene encodes CDR1 SGHVS and CDR2 FNYEAQ. The CDR3 runs 15 residues. DNA for the CDR3: TGTGCCAGCAGCTCACAGGGTTCCTATAATTCACCCCTCCACTTT. Its protein product is CASSSQGSYNSPLHF. The complete variable domain, with remaining parts taken from reference TRBV7-6 and TRBJ1-6, reads GAGVSQSPRYKVTKRGQDVALRCDPISGHVSLYWYRQALGQGPEFLTYFNYEAQQDKSGLPNDRFSAERPEGSISTLTIQRTEQRDSAMYRCASSSQGSYNSPLHFGNGTRLTVT.

This clone has just one count. This chain connects TRBV19 to TRBJ1-2; perhaps TRBD1 as D (6 bases). CDR3 length equals 15 residues. The V gene lost 0 bases and the J gene lost 8 bases, with 16 bases spanning the gap. The germline gives CDR1 LNHDA, CDR2 SQIVND (reference sequence). The CDR3 DNA sequence: TGTGCCAGTAGTATAGACCCATCTGGGGGCCGGGGCTACACCTTC. Translating gives CASSIDPSGGRGYTF.

The rearrangement joins TRBV14 to TRBJ1-4; D perhaps matches TRBD1 (5 bases). Germline CDR1 and CDR2: SGHDN and FVKESK. The length of the CDR3 is 15 residues. Trimming pared 6 bases from V and 8 bases from J, leaving 19 bases between. The CDR3 loop is CASSPSRPGGEKLFF. CDR3 bases: TGTGCCAGCAGTCCGAGCCGTCCGGGGGGGGAAAAACTGTTTTTT.

This rearrangement joins TRBV5-1 to TRBJ1-4; 7 nucleotides align to TRBD1. This CDR3 spans 16 amino acids. The trim removed 0 bases at V and 4 bases at J, leaving 6 bases unmatched. Germline assignment: CDR1 SGHRS and CDR2 YFSETQ. CDR3 in amino acids: CASSLDQNRGNEKLFF. The CDR3 DNA reads TGCGCCAGCAGCTTGGATCAGAACAGGGGTAATGAAAAACTGTTTTTT.

The gene calls are TRBV27 and TRBJ2-3; perhaps TRBD1 as D (5 bases). Germline V lookup: CDR1 MNHEY, CDR2 SMNVEV (reference sequence). The CDR3 totals 14 residues. V lost 0 bases to trimming and J lost 14 bases, with 18 bases between them. The CDR3 reads CASSLSSQGAFPYF. Here the CDR3 DNA reads TGTGCCAGCAGTTTATCGAGTCAAGGGGCCTTCCCGTATTTT.

The V gene is TRBV29-1, the J gene TRBJ2-2; maybe TRBD2 (5 bases). Trimming pared 4 bases from V and 1 base from J, leaving 7 bases between. CDR1 SQVTM and CDR2 ANQGSEA come from the germline V gene. This CDR3 has 13 residues. The CDR3 reads CSVGGKNTGELFF. CDR3 coding DNA: TGCAGCGTTGGAGGGAAGAACACCGGGGAGCTGTTTTTT.

This clone has just one count. The chain is built from TRBV30 and TRBJ1-5, with 7 bases matching TRBD1. Germline trimming cut 4 bases from V and 5 bases from J; bases unmatched to any gene: 8. The CDR3 has 14 amino acids. The V gene's germline CDR1 is GTSNPN and CDR2 SVGIG (reference sequence). CDR3 in amino acids: CAWNSGQTYQPQHF. The CDR3 DNA reads TGTGCCTGGAATTCGGGACAGACTTATCAGCCCCAGCATTTT.

This clone appeared a few times. The same CDR3 also results from other DNA sequences found in this sample. This sequence joins TRBV4-1 and TRBJ1-1; 10 bases agree with TRBD1. Germline-derived CDR1 and CDR2 are MGHRA and YSYEKL. CDR3 length: 16 residues. V lost 1 base and J lost 5; bases outside the gene matches: 7. This CDR3 is CASSQVGQGRRTEAFF. CDR3 bases: TGCGCCAGCAGCCAAGTGGGACAGGGGCGGCGAACTGAAGCTTTCTTT.

The chain couples TRBV6-4 to TRBJ2-3, with 7 bases aligning to TRBD2. The ends lost 4 bases at V and 6 bases at J; junction bases unmatched: 7. This CDR3 is built from 14 residues. CDR1 is MRHNA, CDR2 SNTAGT, per germline. CDR3 sequence (DNA): TGTGCCAGCAGTGCCGGACTAGAGGGCGATACGCAGTATTTT. Its protein is CASSAGLEGDTQYF.

This clone has just a few counts. The chain employs TRBV21-1 and TRBJ2-7; the D call of TRBD1 is as the table states it, not checked on the DNA. TRBV21-1 is recorded as a pseudogene. The CDR3 has 17 amino acids. CDR3 region: CASSAMSKRTGIGEQYF. The CDR3 bases are TGTGCCAGCAGCGCTATGTCTAAGAGGACAGGGATCGGCGAGCAGTACTTC.

This clone was observed a single time. The chain uses TRBV4-2 and TRBJ1-1; 8 nucleotides agree with TRBD1. Germline loops: CDR1 LGHNA, CDR2 YNFKEQ. The CDR3 runs to 14 residues. Unmatched junction bases numbered 5, after V lost 5 bases and J lost 3 bases. CDR3 nucleotide sequence: TGTGCCAGCAGCTTGGAACAGGGGGACACTGAAGCTTTCTTT. Protein sequence: CASSLEQGDTEAFF.

The chain recombines TRBV19 with TRBJ1-6; D remains ambiguous. The germline CDR1 and CDR2 sequences are LNHDA and SQIVND (reference sequence). V lost 8 bases and J lost 4, with 12 bases in between. The CDR3 is 14 residues long. DNA of the CDR3: TGTGCCAGTCGCCCACTGTCGTATAATTCACCCCTCCACTTT. Its translation is CASRPLSYNSPLHF.

The V call is TRBV5-4, the J call TRBJ1-3, with D unclear. CDR1 and CDR2 (germline): SGHNT, YYREEE (reference sequence). The CDR3 runs 15 residues. Trimming pared 0 bases from V and 2 bases from J, leaving 9 bases between. For the CDR3, the DNA is TGTGCCAGCAGCTTGGGCGCCGTCCCTGGAAACACCATATATTTT. Its protein product is CASSLGAVPGNTIYF.

This rearrangement joins TRBV24-1 to TRBJ2-5, with a tentative D call TRBD1 (6 bases). V lost 1 base to trimming and J lost 3 bases, with 14 bases between them. Germline V CDR1 and CDR2: KGHDR, SFDVKD. The length of the CDR3 is 16 residues. This chain's CDR3 is CATSDFVLGAKETQYF. The DNA for the CDR3 is TGTGCCACCAGTGATTTCGTTCTGGGGGCGAAAGAGACCCAGTACTTC.

This clone was found once. This rearrangement joins TRBV6-5 to TRBJ2-3; 10 nucleotides match TRBD1. This CDR3 contains 14 residues. J gave up 3 bases and V 8 bases, and 5 bases lay outside the gene matches. Germline V gives CDR1 MNHEY, CDR2 SVGAGI. CDR3 sequence reads: CASQDRGLTDTQYF. The CDR3 nucleotides read TGTGCCAGCCAGGACAGGGGGTTGACAGATACGCAGTATTTT.

The chain recombines TRBV2 with TRBJ1-2; D unclear. Trimming removed 3 bases from V and 5 bases from J, with 4 bases in between. Germline-derived CDR1 and CDR2 are SNHLY and FYNNEI. The CDR3 consists of 11 residues. The CDR3 region is CASSDRYGYTF. CDR3 in DNA: TGTGCCAGCAGTGACCGGTATGGCTACACCTTC.

The J gene is TRBJ2-7, the V gene TRBV6-1; maybe TRBD1 (5 bases). Germline V gene data show CDR1 as MNHNS and CDR2 as SASEGT. Trimming cost V 2 bases and J 5 bases, with 10 bases left between them. This CDR3 contains 13 residues. The CDR3 is CASSEQGSDEQYF. The CDR3, as DNA: TGTGCCAGCAGTGAACAGGGTTCCGACGAGCAGTACTTC.

The rearrangement links TRBV19 to TRBJ2-7; 10 positions match TRBD1. Trimming removed 9 bases from V and 4 bases from J; junction bases left unmatched: 6. The V gene's germline CDR1 is LNHDA and CDR2 SQIVND (reference sequence). This CDR3 spans 13 amino acids. The CDR3 nucleotides read TGTGCCAGCTCCGGGACAGGGGTATACGAGCAGTACTTC. Its translation: CASSGTGVYEQYF.

V gene TRBV7-2 combines with J gene TRBJ1-3; the D is unclear. Germline CDR1 SGHTA, CDR2 FQGNSA. This CDR3 spans 15 amino acids. Trimming left V 2 bases short and J 2 bases short, with 10 bases between. In DNA form, the CDR3 reads TGTGCCAGCAGCTTAATGGCCGCGGCTGGAAACACCATATATTTT. Protein sequence: CASSLMAAAGNTIYF.

This chain uses TRBV7-6 with TRBJ1-2; D is perhaps TRBD1 (5 bases). Germline V gene sequence: CDR1 SGHVS, CDR2 FNYEAQ. V dropped 5 bases and J dropped 4 bases, with 11 bases sitting between them. CDR3 length: 13 residues. DNA for the CDR3: TGTGCCAGCAGCCCCCCAGGGCTCTATGGCTACACCTTC. It specifies CASSPPGLYGYTF.

The chain is built from TRBV6-5 and TRBJ2-7, with D possibly TRBD1 on 5 matching bases. V was trimmed by 2 bases and J by 3 bases, leaving 11 bases between them. The CDR3 is 14 amino acids. Germline CDR1 reads MNHEY; CDR2 reads SVGAGI. CDR3 bases: TGTGCCAGCAGTTACAGGGGAATCGGCTACGAGCAGTACTTC. It is translated as CASSYRGIGYEQYF.

This clone was seen only once. The chain employs TRBV6-5 and TRBJ1-2, with D tentatively TRBD1 (5 bases). This CDR3 has 13 residues. The ends were cut back, 2 bases at V and 4 bases at J, with 8 bases in the middle. The germline CDR1 and CDR2 sequences are MNHEY and SVGAGI. This chain's CDR3 is CASSYRTSYGYTF. The CDR3 DNA sequence: TGTGCCAGCAGTTACAGGACAAGCTATGGCTACACCTTC.

This chain connects TRBV11-2 to TRBJ2-2; 14 positions match TRBD2. The CDR3 contains 16 residues. In germline, CDR1 is SGHAT, CDR2 FQNNGV. V gave up 5 bases and J gave up 3 bases; unmatched junction bases: 2. The CDR3 bases are TGTGCCAGCAGCGTGACTAGCGGGGGGGACACCGGGGAGCTGTTTTTT. This codes for CASSVTSGGDTGELFF.

The V call is TRBV18, the J call TRBJ1-1; D is possibly TRBD1 (5 bases). Germline CDR1 is KGHSH and CDR2 is LQKENI. CDR3 length equals 15 residues. Trimming stripped 4 bases from V and 4 bases from J, with 16 bases between. The CDR3 coding sequence is TGTGCCAGCTCACTAACGACGGAGGGGACCACTGAAGCTTTCTTT. It codes for CASSLTTEGTTEAFF.

The chain's CDR3 is CASSQIRGTYSPLHF. The CDR3 DNA reads TGTGCCAGCAGCCAAATCAGGGGAACGTATTCACCCCTCCACTTT. V usage is TRBV14 and J usage is TRBJ1-6, with a weak D call TRBD1 (6 bases). Trimming took off 2 bases at V and 8 bases at J, with 13 bases between the two ends. Germline assignment: CDR1 SGHDN and CDR2 FVKESK. The CDR3 consists of 15 residues.

The V call is TRBV5-1, the J call TRBJ2-3; 7 bases are a match to TRBD1. CDR1 is SGHRS and CDR2 is YFSETQ in the germline V gene. V lost 0 bases, J lost 5 bases, and 6 bases stayed unmatched. CDR3 length: 15 residues. DNA for the CDR3: TGCGCCAGCAGCTTGGAACTACAGGGGATAGATACGCAGTATTTT. This sequence encodes CASSLELQGIDTQYF.